The 28 T cell receptor beta chains reported below all come from one sample, sequenced in a study of blood T cells in healthy people across ages. Using a J-beta primer mix together with a sample-barcoded 5' primer, a second PCR was run for roughly 7 to 11 cycles. TCRdb passed the 5' RACE reads through MiXCR, listing each CDR3 protein once. The table lists hundreds of thousands of distinct CDR3 sequences, around 50% of them singletons. The sequencing input was blood. Source of these receptors: a man between 35 and 55 years old in good health.

This chain joins TRBV6-1 and TRBJ2-5; TRBD1 agrees at 7 bases. V was clipped by 7 bases and J by 4 bases; unmatched bases: 6. The CDR3 contains 13 residues. The V gene's germline CDR1 is MNHNS and CDR2 SASEGT. CDR3 DNA: TGTGCCAGCAATCGACAGGGTCGAGAGACCCAGTACTTC. Protein product: CASNRQGRETQYF.

V and J are TRBV20-1 and TRBJ2-1; the D is unclear. The V gene's germline CDR1 is DFQATT and CDR2 SNEGSKA (reference sequence). Trimming stripped 1 base from V and 6 bases from J, with 10 bases between. The CDR3 has 13 amino acids. The CDR3 protein is CSARAPTPNEQFF. The CDR3 DNA sequence: TGCAGTGCTAGAGCCCCAACTCCCAATGAGCAGTTCTTC.

The genes are TRBV20-1 and TRBJ2-2; no clear D gene. V was cut by 4 bases and J by 5 bases, with 5 bases left in between. Germline lookup yields CDR1 DFQATT and CDR2 SNEGSKA (reference sequence). This CDR3 spans 11 amino acids. CDR3 amino acids: CSATRTGELFF. CDR3 DNA sequence: TGCAGTGCTACTAGGACCGGGGAGCTGTTTTTT.

V is TRBV4-2 and J is TRBJ1-1, with D perhaps matching TRBD1 (6 bases). The V end was cut by 0 bases, the J end by 1 base, with 9 bases between. There are 15 residues in the CDR3. In germline, CDR1 is LGHNA, CDR2 YNFKEQ. This chain's CDR3 is CASSQETGANTEAFF. The CDR3 nucleotides read TGTGCCAGCAGCCAAGAAACGGGGGCGAACACTGAAGCTTTCTTT.

This clonotype was observed a handful of times. The chain is built from TRBV12-3 or TRBV12-4 and TRBJ2-3, with D possibly matching TRBD1 (5 bases). The CDR3 is 14 residues long. The V gene lost 7 bases and the J gene lost 0 bases, with 11 bases spanning the gap. The CDR3 protein is CASTTGYSTDTQYF. The CDR3 nucleotides read TGTGCCAGCACCACAGGATACAGCACAGATACGCAGTATTTT.

The rearrangement uses TRBV9 and TRBJ2-7, with 7 bases that match TRBD1. The CDR3 sequence is 14 residues long. The V gene's germline CDR1 is SGDLS and CDR2 YYNGEE. Trimming at V came to 3 bases and at J to 2 bases, leaving 5 bases not matched to a gene. Here the CDR3 reads CASSAPDRAYEQYF. In DNA, the CDR3 is TGTGCCAGCAGCGCTCCAGACAGGGCCTACGAGCAGTACTTC.

This clonotype was seen more than once but under ten times. The chain uses TRBV28 and TRBJ2-3; D not certain. Germline values: CDR1 MDHEN, CDR2 SYDVKM. This CDR3 contains 12 residues. Trimming shortened V by 3 bases and J by 8 bases, and 9 bases separated the two germline ends. The CDR3 region is CASSFTAGTQYF. The DNA of the CDR3 is TGTGCCAGCAGTTTTACGGCCGGTACGCAGTATTTT.

This clonotype occurred once. V gene TRBV20-1 combines with J gene TRBJ1-6; perhaps TRBD1 as D (5 bases). Germline-derived CDR1 and CDR2 are DFQATT and SNEGSKA (reference sequence). The CDR3 runs 14 residues. Trimming removed 6 bases at V and 8 bases at J, with 17 bases between. The chain's CDR3 is CSAEPGGGYSPLHF. The CDR3 DNA is TGCAGTGCCGAACCGGGGGGAGGGTATTCACCCCTCCACTTT.

This clonotype was picked up a small number of times. CDR3 nucleotide sequence: TGTGCCAGCAGGGTCACTGGACAGGCCTCCTACGAGCAGTACTTC. Amino acid sequence: CASRVTGQASYEQYF. This chain connects TRBV28 to TRBJ2-7, with 7 bases fitting TRBD1. J was trimmed by 0 bases and V by 6 bases; bases with no gene match: 8. The CDR3 runs 15 residues. The germline gives CDR1 MDHEN, CDR2 SYDVKM.

This rearrangement joins TRBV20-1 to TRBJ2-1; 7 nucleotides agree with TRBD2. The CDR3 length is 14 residues. The V and J ends lost 3 bases and 5 bases, in that order; junction bases with no gene match: 7. CDR1 and CDR2 from the germline V gene are DFQATT and SNEGSKA (reference sequence). CDR3 sequence: CSASPPGGNNEQFF. CDR3 bases: TGCAGTGCTAGTCCCCCGGGAGGCAACAATGAGCAGTTCTTC.

This chain links TRBV5-1 with TRBJ1-1; a weak D match, TRBD1 (5 bases). This CDR3 contains 16 residues. With 5 bases removed from V and 2 bases from J, the gap between germline ends came to 19 bases. Germline CDR1 reads SGHRS; CDR2 reads YFSETQ. For the CDR3, the DNA is TGCGCCAGCAGATTTCTACTTTCCGGGGGAAACACTGAAGCTTTCTTT. Protein product: CASRFLLSGGNTEAFF.

The chain carries TRBV4-3 and TRBJ2-1, with 11 bases that match TRBD2. The V gene end was trimmed by 0 bases and the J gene end by 1 base; junction bases not matched to a gene: 11. Germline CDR1 LGHNA, CDR2 YSLEER. There are 20 residues in the CDR3. The CDR3 spells CASSQDLELAGGYSYNEQFF. CDR3 nucleotides: TGCGCCAGCAGCCAAGATTTGGAGCTAGCGGGAGGTTATTCCTACAATGAGCAGTTCTTC.

The genes are TRBV6-2 or TRBV6-3 and TRBJ2-7, with D possibly being TRBD1 (6 bases). Germline assignment: CDR1 MNHEY and CDR2 SVGEGT. V dropped 7 bases and J dropped 0 bases, with 16 bases sitting between them. The CDR3 sequence is 15 residues long. CDR3 amino acids: CASNADRRLSYEQYF. DNA for the CDR3: TGTGCCAGCAACGCCGACAGGCGCCTCTCCTACGAGCAGTACTTC.

This clonotype was picked up a small number of times. V is TRBV15 and J is TRBJ2-5; 14 nucleotides agree with TRBD2. CDR1 and CDR2 (germline): LNHNV, YYDKDF (reference sequence). The CDR3 is 16 residues long. The junction had 2 bases not matched to a gene; V was cut back by 4 bases and J by 1 base. The CDR3 DNA reads as TGTGCCACCAGCAAGGGACTAGCGGGGGTCCAAGAGACCCAGTACTTC. This gives the protein CATSKGLAGVQETQYF.

Only a few counts were recorded for this clonotype. The chain has TRBV6-6 and TRBJ1-5, with 9 bases lining up with TRBD1. After removal of 2 bases from V and 3 bases from J, the junction contained 2 bases not matched to a gene. The V gene's germline CDR1 is MNHNY and CDR2 SVGAGI (reference sequence). This CDR3 is 15 amino acids long. CDR3 sequence reads: CASSYGTGFNQPQHF. The CDR3 coding sequence is TGTGCCAGCAGTTACGGGACAGGGTTCAATCAGCCCCAGCATTTT.

CDR3 bases: TGTGCCAGCAGCACCAGGGGAACCTATGGCTACACCTTC. Amino acids: CASSTRGTYGYTF. V and J are TRBV6-5 and TRBJ1-2; maybe TRBD1 (6 bases). This CDR3 comprises 13 residues. Germline V gene sequence: CDR1 MNHEY, CDR2 SVGAGI. The germline V and J ends were trimmed by 6 bases and 4 bases, with 12 bases remaining between them.

This clonotype has a handful of counts. The chain joins TRBV6-5 to TRBJ1-4; D is possibly TRBD1 (5 bases). The CDR3 is made up of 13 amino acids. Trimming cost V 2 bases and J 8 bases, with 9 bases left between them. Germline-derived CDR1 and CDR2 are MNHEY and SVGAGI. The CDR3 here is CASSYGGAEKLFF. In DNA form, the CDR3 reads TGTGCCAGCAGTTACGGAGGGGCGGAAAAACTGTTTTTT.

About this clonotype itself: This may come from a read error, since a much larger clone is one base off. This rearrangement joins TRBV7-6 to TRBJ2-3, with D possibly matching TRBD1 (5 bases). The CDR3 contains 14 residues. The germline V gene has CDR1 SGHVS and CDR2 FNYEAQ. CDR3 sequence (DNA): TGTGCCAGCAGCCCAAACTTCATCACAGGTACGCAGTATTTT. It translates to CASSPNFITGTQYF.

The CDR3 DNA is TGTGCCAGCAGTTTGTGGGAGAACACTGAAGCTTTCTTT. Translation gives CASSLWENTEAFF. The chain links TRBV12-3 or TRBV12-4 to TRBJ1-1; D is unclear. The CDR3 runs 13 residues. The V and J ends lost 3 bases and 1 base respectively, with 6 bases between them.

This rearrangement joins TRBV25-1 to TRBJ2-1, with D maybe TRBD1 (6 bases). The V end lost 4 bases, the J end lost 9 bases, and 19 bases lay between the germline ends. The CDR3 contains 15 residues. CDR1 and CDR2 (germline): MGHDK, SYGVNS. DNA of the CDR3: TGTGCCAGCAGTGGATATGGGGGCCTCTACGGTGAGCAGTTCTTC. It specifies CASSGYGGLYGEQFF.

The chain employs TRBV7-2 and TRBJ2-7; no clear D. The DNA matches TRBJ2-5 better at its end, which makes the J call doubtful. The CDR3 extends over 15 amino acids. Germline CDR1 SGHTA, CDR2 FQGNSA. The CDR3 spells CASRTTWADQETQYF. The CDR3 DNA is TGTGCCAGCAGGACCACCTGGGCCGACCAAGAGACCCAGTACTTC.

This clonotype was seen more than once but under ten times. V and J are TRBV3-1 and TRBJ1-2; D gene unclear. This CDR3 has 16 residues. With 0 bases removed from V and 7 bases from J, the gap between germline ends came to 18 bases. Per germline, CDR1 LGHDT and CDR2 YNNKEL (reference sequence). The CDR3 DNA sequence: TGTGCCAGCAGCCAAGATCTAGCCCCCCGGTGGCGTGGCTACACCTTC. Translation: CASSQDLAPRWRGYTF.

The CDR3 protein is CAISESRLRSTDTQYF. In DNA, the CDR3 is TGTGCCATCAGTGAGTCGAGGCTTCGGAGCACAGATACGCAGTATTTT. The chain employs TRBV10-3 and TRBJ2-3, with no clear D. Germline CDR1 reads ENHRY; CDR2 reads SYGVKD. CDR3 size: 16 residues. Between the trimmed V and J ends, which lost 0 bases and 0 bases, there was a span of 10 bases.

This chain joins TRBV7-9 and TRBJ1-1; no clear D gene. Per the germline V gene, CDR1 is SEHNR and CDR2 is FQNEAQ (reference sequence). The V and J ends lost 2 bases and 1 base respectively, with 8 bases between them. The CDR3 has 14 residues. CDR3 residues: CASSLSQTNTEAFF. The CDR3 DNA follows: TGTGCCAGCAGCTTAAGCCAGACGAACACTGAAGCTTTCTTT. Variable domain in full (rest from reference TRBV7-9 and TRBJ1-1): DTGVSQNPRHKITKRGQNVTFRCDPISEHNRLYWYRQTLGQGPEFLTYFQNEAQLEKSRLLSDRFSAERPKGSFSTLEIQRTEQGDSAMYLCASSLSQTNTEAFFGQGTRLTVV.

There are a few counts of this clonotype. The V and J genes are TRBV7-2 and TRBJ2-4; D gene uncertain. CDR1 and CDR2 (germline): SGHTA, FQGNSA. The CDR3 is made up of 13 amino acids. Trimming cost V 7 bases and J 5 bases, with 12 bases left between them. The CDR3 loop reads CASNKNGENIQYF. The CDR3 region has the DNA TGTGCCAGCAACAAAAATGGGGAAAACATTCAGTACTTC.

This sequence joins TRBV6-6 and TRBJ1-5, with D tentatively TRBD1 (6 bases). V was clipped by 4 bases and J by 0 bases, with 10 bases between them. The CDR3 has 15 residues. The germline gives CDR1 MNHNY, CDR2 SVGAGI (reference sequence). The CDR3 DNA reads as TGTGCCAGCAGTTCGACAGGAAATAGCAATCAGCCCCAGCATTTT. Amino acids: CASSSTGNSNQPQHF.

The CDR3 sequence is CSVVGEGTEAFF. The CDR3 DNA sequence: TGCAGCGTTGTGGGGGAGGGCACTGAAGCTTTCTTT. The rearrangement links TRBV29-1 to TRBJ1-1; tentatively, D is TRBD1 (5 bases). The length of the CDR3 is 12 residues. Germline V gene lookup returns CDR1 SQVTM and CDR2 ANQGSEA. V was clipped by 4 bases and J by 4 bases, with 10 bases between them.

This clonotype was counted a few times. V usage is TRBV14 and J usage is TRBJ2-3; maybe TRBD1 (6 bases). From germline, CDR1 is SGHDN and CDR2 FVKESK. This CDR3 is built from 12 residues. The V and J ends lost 4 bases and 8 bases respectively, with 10 bases between them. The CDR3: CASSPQGRTQYF. The CDR3 DNA reads as TGTGCCAGCAGCCCACAGGGCCGTACGCAGTATTTT.